This T cell receptor (beta chain) was sequenced in a study of blood T cell repertoires in COVID-19. The method was immunoSEQ multiplex PCR; TCRdb's version includes in-frame clones alone and lacks a portion of them. The sample comprises a few hundred thousand clones, 70% to 90% of which are singletons, and more than 1% rests with the top ten. The source is a woman between 18 and 29 years old who had recovered from COVID-19. The sequenced sample was PBMCs or T cells enriched from blood (not recorded which).

CDR3 in DNA: TGTGCCAGCAGTGCACAGGGGCGATCAAATGAAAAACTGTTTTTT. Translated, it gives CASSAQGRSNEKLFF. This sequence joins TRBV6-4 and TRBJ1-4, with TRBD1 identical over 7 bases. Trimming at V came to 4 bases and at J to 5 bases, leaving 7 bases not matched to a gene. This CDR3 has 15 residues. Looked up from germline, CDR1 is MRHNA and CDR2 is SNTAGT.